The clone carrying this T cell receptor beta chain counts as medium-sized. Its antigen remains unknown. TCRdb's copy holds only in-frame clones and misses some; the assay was immunoSEQ multiplex PCR. The sample has some 56,000 clones, 93% seen once. These data belong to a study of cytomegalovirus exposure and HLA in healthy donors. Findings and limits, study-wide: TCR clusters originating in the first cohort tended to co-occur in the roughly 120 validation repertoires, according to a later analysis. The study listed approximately 160 cytomegalovirus-associated TCR beta chains.

V was cut by 3 bases and J by 0 bases, with 13 bases left in between. CDR3 length: 15 amino acids. Per germline, CDR1 SGHRS and CDR2 YFSETQ. This clonotype originated in a woman aged 18-29 years in good health and CMV-seropositive. The chain carries TRBV5-1 and TRBJ2-7; no firm D call. Material: PBMCs. CDR3 coding DNA: TGCGCCAGCAGCTCAGGTGGTAGTAGCTCCTACGAGCAGTACTTC. Translating gives CASSSGGSSSYEQYF.